Listed below are T cell receptor beta chains from one sample, sequenced in a study of cytomegalovirus exposure and HLA in healthy donors. Clones were sequenced by immunoSEQ multiplex PCR, and TCRdb holds only the in-frame ones, with some missing. The sample lists some 130,000 clones; 75% were seen once. Input material: PBMCs. Receptor source: a man younger than 45 in good health and CMV-seronegative. Each CDR3 is given with its conserved first and last residue. A D gene is named only where the DNA matches it firmly. Expanded clones get a size class; other rows say once, few or many, or leave the size out.

D: TRBD2; V: TRBV11-2; J: TRBJ2-3; size: NA; CDR3: CASSPLLAGATDTQYF; DNA: TGTGCCAGCAGCCCACTACTAGCGGGGGCAACAGATACGCAGTATTTT
D: TRBD1; V: TRBV14; J: TRBJ2-7; size: NA; CDR3: CASSQLNTGGRHEQYF; DNA: TGTGCCAGCAGCCAACTTAATACAGGGGGCCGGCACGAGCAGTACTTC
D: NA; V: TRBV28; J: TRBJ1-5; size: NA; CDR3: CASSGQYSNQPQHF; DNA: TGTGCCAGCAGTGGACAGTATAGCAATCAGCCCCAGCATTTT
D: TRBD1; V: TRBV19; J: TRBJ1-1; size: NA; CDR3: CASSKGQGRTLNTEAFF; DNA: TGTGCCAGTAGTAAGGGACAGGGGCGGACCTTGAACACTGAAGCTTTCTTT
D: NA; V: TRBV4-3; J: TRBJ2-1; size: NA; CDR3: CASSQDLSEQFF; DNA: TGCGCCAGCAGCCAAGATCTGTCTGAGCAGTTCTTC
D: NA; V: TRBV19; J: TRBJ2-5; size: NA; CDR3: CASSINGETQYF; DNA: TGTGCCAGTAGTATCAACGGAGAGACCCAGTACTTC
D: NA; V: TRBV29-1; J: TRBJ1-2; size: NA; CDR3: CSADEGRGYTF; DNA: TGCAGCGCTGATGAGGGCAGGGGCTACACCTTC
D: NA; V: TRBV11-2; J: TRBJ1-2; size: few; CDR3: CASSLDRGNGYTF; DNA: TGTGCCAGCAGCTTAGATCGGGGTAATGGCTACACCTTC
D: TRBD2; V: TRBV2; J: TRBJ2-3; size: NA; CDR3: CASSLTSGGVGGTQYF; DNA: TGTGCCAGCAGTCTGACTAGCGGGGGGGTAGGAGGTACGCAGTATTTT
D: TRBD1; V: TRBV9; J: TRBJ2-3; size: NA; CDR3: CASSRGTGGRRVDTQYF; DNA: TGTGCCAGCAGCAGAGGGACAGGGGGGCGTAGGGTGGATACGCAGTATTTT
D: NA; V: TRBV6-5; J: TRBJ2-1; size: few; CDR3: CASSYSRNYNEQFF; DNA: TGTGCCAGCAGTTACAGCAGGAACTACAATGAGCAGTTCTTC
D: NA; V: TRBV30; J: TRBJ2-6; size: NA; CDR3: CAWGRPNVLTF; DNA: TGTGCCTGGGGGAGGCCGAACGTCCTGACTTTC
D: NA; V: TRBV7-2; J: TRBJ2-5; size: NA; CDR3: CASSPSQGTETQYF; DNA: TGTGCCAGCAGCCCGTCACAGGGTACAGAGACCCAGTACTTC
D: NA; V: TRBV19; J: TRBJ1-1; size: NA; CDR3: CASQTGPNTEAFF; DNA: TGTGCCAGCCAGACAGGCCCGAACACTGAAGCTTTCTTT
D: TRBD1; V: TRBV13; J: TRBJ2-1; size: NA; CDR3: CASSPRARRQGHEQFF; DNA: TGTGCCAGCAGCCCTAGGGCCCGGCGACAGGGCCATGAGCAGTTCTTC
D: TRBD2; V: TRBV7-7; J: TRBJ2-5; size: NA; CDR3: CASSPGLAGVETQYF; DNA: TGTGCTAGCAGCCCAGGACTAGCGGGAGTAGAGACCCAGTACTTC
D: NA; V: TRBV5-1; J: TRBJ2-5; size: NA; CDR3: CASKEEDWETQYF; DNA: TGCGCCAGTAAGGAGGAGGATTGGGAGACCCAGTACTTC
D: TRBD2; V: TRBV5-1; J: TRBJ2-7; size: NA; CDR3: CASSLAGTSGTYEQYF; DNA: TGCGCCAGCAGCTTGGCAGGGACTAGCGGTACCTACGAGCAGTACTTC
D: NA; V: TRBV18; J: TRBJ1-4; size: NA; CDR3: CASSGQGPANEKLFF; DNA: TGTGCCAGCTCAGGACAAGGGCCGGCTAATGAAAAACTGTTTTTT
D: NA; V: TRBV6-5; J: TRBJ2-1; size: few; CDR3: CASSSGPGNEQFF; DNA: TGTGCCAGCAGTTCAGGTCCGGGGAATGAGCAGTTCTTC
D: NA; V: TRBV11-1; J: TRBJ2-2; size: NA; CDR3: CASSDASGNTGELFF; DNA: TGTGCCAGCAGCGATGCGTCGGGAAACACCGGGGAGCTGTTTTTT
D: TRBD1; V: TRBV5-1; J: TRBJ1-1; size: NA; CDR3: CASSNPGGLGTEAFF; DNA: TGCGCCAGCAGCAACCCAGGGGGCCTGGGCACTGAAGCTTTCTTT
D: TRBD2; V: TRBV5-4; J: TRBJ2-7; size: NA; CDR3: CASSFPGLAAQQYF; DNA: TGTGCCAGCAGCTTTCCGGGACTAGCGGCCCAGCAGTACTTC
D: NA; V: TRBV6-5; J: TRBJ1-2; size: few; CDR3: CASSSPGGYTF; DNA: TGTGCCAGCAGTTCCCCGGGAGGCTACACCTTC
D: TRBD1; V: TRBV9; J: TRBJ2-2; size: NA; CDR3: CASSVDDRRSYELTGTTGELFF; DNA: TGTGCCAGCAGCGTAGATGACCGTAGAAGCTATGAGTTGACAGGGACCACCGGGGAGCTGTTTTTT
D: NA; V: TRBV4-1; J: TRBJ2-7; size: once; CDR3: CASSTQEGSNYEQYF; DNA: TGCGCCAGCAGCACCCAGGAAGGATCTAATTACGAGCAGTACTTC
D: TRBD1; V: TRBV7-2; J: TRBJ2-1; size: NA; CDR3: CASSPGQARRQFF; DNA: TGTGCCAGCAGCCCAGGACAGGCCAGGAGGCAGTTCTTC
D: TRBD2; V: TRBV15; J: TRBJ2-5; size: NA; CDR3: CATGGASGGFGETQYF; DNA: TGTGCCACCGGCGGGGCTAGCGGGGGGTTTGGGGAGACCCAGTACTTC
D: TRBD1; V: TRBV6-5; J: TRBJ2-7; size: NA; CDR3: CVSSYRADRVYEQYF; DNA: TGTGTCAGCAGTTACCGAGCTGACAGGGTCTACGAGCAGTACTTC
D: NA; V: TRBV7-2; J: TRBJ1-1; size: NA; CDR3: CASSLQVWTEAFF; DNA: TGTGCCAGCAGCCTCCAGGTATGGACTGAAGCTTTCTTT
D: NA; V: TRBV4-2; J: TRBJ1-3; size: NA; CDR3: CASSHLGSRGGNTIYF; DNA: TGTGCCAGCAGCCATCTAGGAAGCAGGGGTGGAAACACCATATATTTT
D: NA; V: TRBV10-3; J: TRBJ2-5; size: NA; CDR3: CATRRDSIAETQYF; DNA: TGTGCCACCCGACGGGACTCAATAGCAGAGACCCAGTACTTC
D: NA; V: TRBV25-1; J: TRBJ2-1; size: NA; CDR3: CASSDERGLSFYNDQFF; DNA: TGTGCCAGCAGTGATGAGAGGGGACTCTCTTTCTACAATGACCAGTTCTTC
D: NA; V: TRBV30; J: TRBJ1-3; size: NA; CDR3: CASTGNGNTIYF; DNA: TGTGCCTCAACAGGGAATGGAAACACCATATATTTT
D: NA; V: TRBV6-1; J: TRBJ1-2; size: NA; CDR3: CASSKTVLYGYTF; DNA: TGTGCCAGCAGTAAGACAGTCCTCTATGGCTACACCTTC
D: NA; V: TRBV28; J: TRBJ1-5; size: NA; CDR3: CASSSYQPQHF; DNA: TGTGCCAGCAGTTCTTATCAGCCCCAGCATTTT
D: TRBD1; V: TRBV5-4; J: TRBJ2-2; size: NA; CDR3: CASSFRQGVTGELFF; DNA: TGTGCCAGCAGCTTCCGACAGGGGGTCACCGGGGAGCTGTTTTTT
D: TRBD1; V: TRBV5-1; J: TRBJ2-1; size: NA; CDR3: CASSGGTGEHNEQFF; DNA: TGCGCCAGCAGCGGGGGGACAGGGGAACACAATGAGCAGTTCTTC
D: TRBD1; V: TRBV28; J: TRBJ1-5; size: NA; CDR3: CASSRTGGAGQPQHF; DNA: TGTGCCAGCAGTAGAACAGGGGGCGCGGGACAGCCCCAGCATTTT
D: TRBD1; V: TRBV5-8; J: TRBJ1-1; size: NA; CDR3: CASSRYVTGTEAFF; DNA: TGTGCCAGCAGCCGTTATGTGACAGGGACTGAAGCTTTCTTT
D: NA; V: TRBV6-5; J: TRBJ2-7; size: NA; CDR3: CASSNQGEQYF; DNA: TGTGCCAGCAGTAATCAGGGCGAGCAGTACTTC
D: NA; V: TRBV7-2; J: TRBJ1-1; size: NA; CDR3: CASIPTLAGGLTEAFF; DNA: TGTGCCAGCATCCCTACTCTAGCGGGAGGGTTGACTGAAGCTTTCTTT
D: NA; V: TRBV30; J: TRBJ2-7; size: NA; CDR3: CAWSPPGPREQYF; DNA: TGTGCCTGGAGTCCGCCGGGTCCGCGGGAGCAGTACTTC
D: TRBD2; V: TRBV30; J: TRBJ2-4; size: NA; CDR3: CAWSAAGGRAQSGNIQYF; DNA: TGTGCCTGGAGTGCTGCCGGCGGGAGGGCCCAAAGTGGGAACATTCAGTACTTC
D: TRBD1; V: TRBV6-6; J: TRBJ1-5; size: NA; CDR3: CASSGQGTGYQPQHF; DNA: TGTGCCAGCAGTGGACAGGGGACGGGTTATCAGCCCCAGCATTTT
D: TRBD2; V: TRBV6-5; J: TRBJ2-1; size: NA; CDR3: CASSNGRPPYNEQFF; DNA: TGTGCCAGCAGCAACGGGAGGCCCCCCTACAATGAGCAGTTCTTC
D: TRBD1; V: TRBV7-9; J: TRBJ2-1; size: NA; CDR3: CASSLMTGRNEQFF; DNA: TGTGCCAGCAGCTTAATGACAGGGCGAAATGAGCAGTTCTTC
D: NA; V: TRBV10-2; J: TRBJ2-7; size: NA; CDR3: CASSLVGSLSYEQYF; DNA: TGCGCCAGCAGCCTTGTGGGCAGCCTCTCCTACGAGCAGTACTTC
D: TRBD2; V: TRBV7-9; J: TRBJ2-3; size: NA; CDR3: CASSSRLAATTDTQYF; DNA: TGTGCCAGCAGCTCCAGACTAGCGGCTACCACAGATACGCAGTATTTT
D: NA; V: TRBV6-4; J: TRBJ2-1; size: few; CDR3: CASSDSWRDLGEQFF; DNA: TGTGCCAGCAGTGACTCCTGGAGGGACTTGGGTGAGCAGTTCTTC
D: TRBD1; V: TRBV28; J: TRBJ2-7; size: NA; CDR3: CASSLRTGSYEQYF; DNA: TGTGCCAGCAGTTTACGGACAGGGTCCTACGAGCAGTACTTC
D: TRBD2; V: TRBV2; J: TRBJ2-3; size: few; CDR3: CASAPLSGGTDTQYF; DNA: TGTGCCAGCGCCCCTCTTAGCGGGGGCACAGATACGCAGTATTTT
D: NA; V: TRBV7-9; J: TRBJ1-1; size: NA; CDR3: CASSPTGGEAFF; DNA: TGTGCCAGCAGCCCCACGGGGGGTGAAGCTTTCTTT
D: NA; V: TRBV6-1; J: TRBJ1-1; size: few; CDR3: CATQGRMNTEAFF; DNA: TGTGCCACCCAGGGGCGGATGAACACTGAAGCTTTCTTT
D: NA; V: TRBV7-6; J: TRBJ2-2; size: once; CDR3: CASSLPTGENTGELFF; DNA: TGTGCCAGCAGCTTACCGACGGGGGAGAACACCGGGGAGCTGTTTTTT
D: NA; V: TRBV29-1; J: TRBJ2-4; size: NA; CDR3: CSVSPLAKNIQYF; DNA: TGCAGCGTTTCCCCGTTAGCCAAAAACATTCAGTACTTC
D: TRBD1; V: TRBV28; J: TRBJ2-7; size: NA; CDR3: CASSTPGQGRTYEQYF; DNA: TGTGCCAGCAGTACGCCCGGACAGGGGAGGACCTACGAGCAGTACTTC